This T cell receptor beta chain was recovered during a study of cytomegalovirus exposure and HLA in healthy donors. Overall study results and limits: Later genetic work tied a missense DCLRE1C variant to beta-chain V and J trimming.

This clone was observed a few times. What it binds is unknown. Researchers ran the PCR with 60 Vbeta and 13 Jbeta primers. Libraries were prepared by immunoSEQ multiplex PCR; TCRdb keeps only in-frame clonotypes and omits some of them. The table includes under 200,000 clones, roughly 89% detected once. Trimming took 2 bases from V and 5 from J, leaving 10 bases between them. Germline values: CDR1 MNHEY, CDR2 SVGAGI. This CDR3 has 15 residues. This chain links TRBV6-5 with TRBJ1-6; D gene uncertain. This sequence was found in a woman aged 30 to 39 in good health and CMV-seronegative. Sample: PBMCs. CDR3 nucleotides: TGTGCCAGCAGTTACGGCGGCGCGCATAATTCACCCCTCCACTTT. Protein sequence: CASSYGGAHNSPLHF.